This T cell receptor (beta chain) was identified during a study of blood T cell repertoires in COVID-19. Whole-study context: Acute and convalescent COVID-19 samples came from the United States, Italy and Spain.

V was shortened by 5 bases and J by 0 bases, with 17 bases between the two germline ends. The CDR3 spans 17 residues. The germline CDR1 and CDR2 sequences are SGHTA and FQGNSA. Clones were read by immunoSEQ multiplex PCR, and TCRdb kept only the in-frame ones, dropping some. Of about 58,000 clones in the sample, roughly 79% were seen once. The sequence was obtained from a human donor in a cohort sampled during active COVID-19. The gene calls are TRBV7-2 and TRBJ1-3; no reliable D call. The sample taken for sequencing was peripheral blood. The DNA of the CDR3 is TGTGCCAGCAGCGACTTCTCCGGGTCCTTCTCTGGAAACACCATATATTTT. Amino acid sequence: CASSDFSGSFSGNTIYF.